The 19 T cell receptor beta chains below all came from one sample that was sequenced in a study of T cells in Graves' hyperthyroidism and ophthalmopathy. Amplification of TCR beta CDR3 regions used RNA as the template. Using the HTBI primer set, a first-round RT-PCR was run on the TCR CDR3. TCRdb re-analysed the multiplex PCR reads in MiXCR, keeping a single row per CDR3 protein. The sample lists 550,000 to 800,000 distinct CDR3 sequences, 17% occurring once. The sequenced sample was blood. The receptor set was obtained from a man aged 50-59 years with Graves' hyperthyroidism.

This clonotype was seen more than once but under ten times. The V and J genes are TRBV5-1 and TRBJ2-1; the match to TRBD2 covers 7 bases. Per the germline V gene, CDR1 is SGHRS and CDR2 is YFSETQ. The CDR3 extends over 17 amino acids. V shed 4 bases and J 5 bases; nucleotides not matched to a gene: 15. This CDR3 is CASSPPGAGGSDNEQFF. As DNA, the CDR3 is TGCGCCAGCAGCCCCCCCGGGGCGGGCGGGAGTGACAATGAGCAGTTCTTC.

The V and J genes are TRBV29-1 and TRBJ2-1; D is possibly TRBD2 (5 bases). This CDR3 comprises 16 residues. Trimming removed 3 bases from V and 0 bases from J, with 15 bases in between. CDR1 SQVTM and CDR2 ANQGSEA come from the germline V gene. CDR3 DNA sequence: TGCAGCGTTGACGGGAAAGCGGCGAGCTCCTACAATGAGCAGTTCTTC. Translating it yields CSVDGKAASSYNEQFF.

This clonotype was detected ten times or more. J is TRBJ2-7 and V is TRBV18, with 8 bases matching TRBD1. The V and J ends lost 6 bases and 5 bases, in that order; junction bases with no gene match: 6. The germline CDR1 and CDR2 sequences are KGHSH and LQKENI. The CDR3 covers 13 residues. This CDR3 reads CASSPDRVDEQYF. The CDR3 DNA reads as TGTGCCAGCTCCCCGGACAGGGTAGACGAGCAGTACTTC.

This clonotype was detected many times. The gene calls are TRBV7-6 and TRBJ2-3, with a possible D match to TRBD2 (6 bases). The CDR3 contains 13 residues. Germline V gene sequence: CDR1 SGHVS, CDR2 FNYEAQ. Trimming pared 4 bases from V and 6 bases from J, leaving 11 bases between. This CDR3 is CASSSRLDDTQYF. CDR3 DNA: TGTGCCAGCAGCTCCCGACTAGACGATACGCAGTATTTT.

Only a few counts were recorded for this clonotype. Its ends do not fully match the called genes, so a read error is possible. CDR3 region: CATSERSGRDYGYTF. CDR3 bases: TGTGCCACCAGTGAGCGATCCGGGAGGGACTACGGCTACACCTTC. This chain uses TRBV24-1 with TRBJ1-2; D is perhaps TRBD1 (5 bases). Germline V gene data show CDR1 as KGHDR and CDR2 as SFDVKD. The CDR3 length is 15 residues.

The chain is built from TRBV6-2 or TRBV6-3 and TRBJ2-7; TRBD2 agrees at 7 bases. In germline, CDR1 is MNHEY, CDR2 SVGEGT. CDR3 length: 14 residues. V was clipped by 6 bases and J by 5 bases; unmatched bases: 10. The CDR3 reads CASRVAGTGDEQYF. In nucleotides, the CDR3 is TGTGCCAGCAGAGTAGCGGGTACCGGGGACGAGCAGTACTTC.

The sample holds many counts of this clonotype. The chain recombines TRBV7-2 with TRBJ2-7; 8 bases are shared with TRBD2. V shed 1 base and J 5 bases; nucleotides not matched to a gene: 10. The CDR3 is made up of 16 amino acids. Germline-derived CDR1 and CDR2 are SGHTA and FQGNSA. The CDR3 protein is CASSLVAGNPHDEQYF. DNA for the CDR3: TGTGCCAGCAGCTTAGTAGCGGGAAACCCTCACGACGAGCAGTACTTC.

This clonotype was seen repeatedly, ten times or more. The CDR3 DNA follows: TGTGCCATCAGTGAGTTGGCGGGAGACGTAACAGATACGCAGTATTTT. It specifies CAISELAGDVTDTQYF. The V gene is TRBV10-3, the J gene TRBJ2-3; the match to TRBD2 covers 7 bases. V gave up 1 base and J gave up 3 bases; unmatched junction bases: 7. The V gene's germline CDR1 is ENHRY and CDR2 SYGVKD. CDR3 length: 16 residues.

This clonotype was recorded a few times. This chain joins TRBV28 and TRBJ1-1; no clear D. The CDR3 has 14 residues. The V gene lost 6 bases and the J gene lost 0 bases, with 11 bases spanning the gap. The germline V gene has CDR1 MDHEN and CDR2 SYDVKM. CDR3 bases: TGTGCCAGCAGAGCCCCGGACCTGAACACTGAAGCTTTCTTT. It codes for CASRAPDLNTEAFF.

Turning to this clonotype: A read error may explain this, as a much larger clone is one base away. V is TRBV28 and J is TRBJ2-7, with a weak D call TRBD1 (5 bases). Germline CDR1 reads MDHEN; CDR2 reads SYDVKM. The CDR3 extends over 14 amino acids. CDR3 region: CASSLLPGLYKQYF. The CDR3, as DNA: TGTGCCAGCAGTTTATTACCAGGGCTCTACAAGCAGTACTTC.

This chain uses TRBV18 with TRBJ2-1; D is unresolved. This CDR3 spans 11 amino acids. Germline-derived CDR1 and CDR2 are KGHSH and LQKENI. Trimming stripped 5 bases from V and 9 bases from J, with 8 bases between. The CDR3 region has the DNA TGTGCCAGCTCAGGTCTGGGTGAGCAGTTCTTC. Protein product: CASSGLGEQFF.

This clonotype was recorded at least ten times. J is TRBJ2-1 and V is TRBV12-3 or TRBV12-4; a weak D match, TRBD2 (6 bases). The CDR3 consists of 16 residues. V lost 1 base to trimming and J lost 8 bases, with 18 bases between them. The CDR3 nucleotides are TGTGCCAGCAGTTTAGAAGGGGCGGGGCCCGGAGATGAGCAGTTCTTC. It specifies CASSLEGAGPGDEQFF.

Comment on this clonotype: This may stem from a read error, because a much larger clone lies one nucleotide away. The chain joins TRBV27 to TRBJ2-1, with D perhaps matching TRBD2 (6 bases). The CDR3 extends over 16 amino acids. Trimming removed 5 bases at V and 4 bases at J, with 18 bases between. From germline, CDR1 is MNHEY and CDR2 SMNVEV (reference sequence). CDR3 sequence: CASSHTPGLPYNEQFF. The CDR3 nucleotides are TGTGCCAGCAGTCACACCCCGGGACTCCCTTACAATGAGCAGTTCTTC.

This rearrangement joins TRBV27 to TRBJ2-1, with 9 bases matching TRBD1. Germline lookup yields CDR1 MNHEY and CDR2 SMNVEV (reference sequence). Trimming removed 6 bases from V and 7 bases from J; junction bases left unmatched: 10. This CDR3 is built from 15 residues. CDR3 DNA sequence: TGTGCCAGCAGCTCCGGGACAGGGACTCCAAATGAGCAGTTCTTC. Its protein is CASSSGTGTPNEQFF.

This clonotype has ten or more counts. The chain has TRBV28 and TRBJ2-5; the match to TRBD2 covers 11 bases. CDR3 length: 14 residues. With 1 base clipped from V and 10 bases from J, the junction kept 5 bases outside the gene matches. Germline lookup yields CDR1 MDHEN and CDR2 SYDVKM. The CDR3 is CASSLSLLAGGQYF. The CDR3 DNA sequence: TGTGCCAGCAGTTTATCCCTTCTAGCGGGAGGCCAGTACTTC.

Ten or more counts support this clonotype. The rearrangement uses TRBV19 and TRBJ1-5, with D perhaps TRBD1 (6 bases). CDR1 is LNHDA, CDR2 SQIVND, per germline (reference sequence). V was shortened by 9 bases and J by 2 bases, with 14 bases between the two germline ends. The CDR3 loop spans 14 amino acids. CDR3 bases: TGTGCCAGCGGAGGGGGGAGTGGCAATCAGCCCCAGCATTTT. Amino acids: CASGGGSGNQPQHF. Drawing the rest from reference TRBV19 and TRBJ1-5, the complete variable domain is DGGITQSPKYLFRKEGQNVTLSCEQNLNHDAMYWYRQDPGQGLRLIYYSQIVNDFQKGDIAEGYSVSREKKESFPLTVTSAQKNPTAFYLCASGGGSGNQPQHFGDGTRLSIL.

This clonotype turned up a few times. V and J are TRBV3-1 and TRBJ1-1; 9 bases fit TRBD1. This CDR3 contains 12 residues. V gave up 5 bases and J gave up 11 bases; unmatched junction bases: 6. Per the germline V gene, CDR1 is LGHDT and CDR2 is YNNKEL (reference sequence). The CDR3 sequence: CASSSRDRVAFF. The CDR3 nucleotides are TGTGCCAGCAGCTCGCGGGACAGGGTGGCTTTCTTT.

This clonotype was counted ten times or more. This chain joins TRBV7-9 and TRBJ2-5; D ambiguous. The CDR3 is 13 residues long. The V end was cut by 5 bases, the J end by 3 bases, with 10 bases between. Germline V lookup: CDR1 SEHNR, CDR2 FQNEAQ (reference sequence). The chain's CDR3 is CASSPPAKETQYF. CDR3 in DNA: TGTGCCAGCAGCCCTCCGGCAAAAGAGACCCAGTACTTC.

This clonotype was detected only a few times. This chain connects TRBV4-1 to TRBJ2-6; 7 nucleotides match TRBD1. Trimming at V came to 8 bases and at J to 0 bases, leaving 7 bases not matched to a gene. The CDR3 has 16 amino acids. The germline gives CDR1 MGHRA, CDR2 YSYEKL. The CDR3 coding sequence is TGCGCCAGCGGAGGACAGGCCTCCTCTGGGGCCAACGTCCTGACTTTC. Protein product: CASGGQASSGANVLTF.